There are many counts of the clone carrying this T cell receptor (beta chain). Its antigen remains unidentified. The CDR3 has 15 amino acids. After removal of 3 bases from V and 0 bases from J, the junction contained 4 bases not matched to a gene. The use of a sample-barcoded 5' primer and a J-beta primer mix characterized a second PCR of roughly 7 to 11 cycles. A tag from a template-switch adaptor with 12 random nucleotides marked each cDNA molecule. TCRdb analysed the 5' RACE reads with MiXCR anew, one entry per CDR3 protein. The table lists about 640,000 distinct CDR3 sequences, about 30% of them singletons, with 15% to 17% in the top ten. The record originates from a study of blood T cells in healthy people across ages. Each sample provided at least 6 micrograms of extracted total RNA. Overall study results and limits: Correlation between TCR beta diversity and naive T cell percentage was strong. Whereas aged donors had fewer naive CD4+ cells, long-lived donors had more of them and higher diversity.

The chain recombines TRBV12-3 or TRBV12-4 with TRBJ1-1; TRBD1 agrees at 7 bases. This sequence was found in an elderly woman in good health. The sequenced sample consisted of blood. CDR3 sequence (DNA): TGTGCCAGCAGTTTCGCGGGACAGTTGAACACTGAAGCTTTCTTT. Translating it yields CASSFAGQLNTEAFF.